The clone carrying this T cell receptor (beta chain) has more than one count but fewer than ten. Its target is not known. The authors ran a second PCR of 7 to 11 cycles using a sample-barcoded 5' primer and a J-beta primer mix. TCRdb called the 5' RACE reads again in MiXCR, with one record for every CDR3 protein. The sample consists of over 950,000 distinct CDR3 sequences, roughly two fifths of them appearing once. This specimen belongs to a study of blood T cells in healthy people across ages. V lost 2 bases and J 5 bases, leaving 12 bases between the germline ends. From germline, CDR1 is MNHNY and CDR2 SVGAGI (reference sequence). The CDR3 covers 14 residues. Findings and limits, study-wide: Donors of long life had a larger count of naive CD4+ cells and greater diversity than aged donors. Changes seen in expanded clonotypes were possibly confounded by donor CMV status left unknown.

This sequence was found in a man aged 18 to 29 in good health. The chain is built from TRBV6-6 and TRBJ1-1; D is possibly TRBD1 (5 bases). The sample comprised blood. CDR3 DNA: TGTGCCAGCAGTTACGGAGGGGTTCAAACTGAAGCTTTCTTT. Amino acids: CASSYGGVQTEAFF.